This T cell receptor (beta chain) was recorded in a study of identifying expanded T cells in peripheral blood. The J segment lost 2 bases and the V segment lost 3 bases, leaving 5 bases of the junction unmatched. Germline V CDR1 and CDR2: SGHRS, YFSETQ. The CDR3 consists of 18 residues. The table came from immunoSEQ multiplex PCR; TCRdb's copy has only in-frame clones and leaves some out. The data hold approximately 56,000 clones, with approximately 79% observed a single time. The sequenced sample was blood. The TCR comes from a person aged 18-69 years in good health. This chain uses TRBV5-1 with TRBJ2-2, with 15 bases that match TRBD2. The CDR3 region has the DNA TGCGCCAGCAGCTCTTTGGGACTAGCGGGGGGTAACACCGGGGAGCTGTTTTTT. Encoded protein: CASSSLGLAGGNTGELFF.